The present T cell receptor (beta chain) was sequenced within a study of blood T cell repertoires in COVID-19. V was trimmed by 0 bases and J by 7 bases, leaving 6 bases between them. Germline V CDR1 and CDR2: KGHDR, SFDVKD. CDR3 length equals 13 residues. TCRdb keeps only in-frame clones here, not all; method: immunoSEQ multiplex PCR. The repertoire consists of about 380,000 clones, with approximately 81% occurring once and the leading ten covering more than 3%. This clone has more than one count but fewer than ten. The J gene is TRBJ1-3, the V gene TRBV24-1; D unclear. Sequenced input: peripheral blood. This TCR came from a woman aged 18-29 years with acute or convalescent COVID-19. The CDR3 is CATSDLPGNTIYF. CDR3 coding DNA: TGTGCCACCAGTGATTTGCCAGGCAACACCATATATTTT.